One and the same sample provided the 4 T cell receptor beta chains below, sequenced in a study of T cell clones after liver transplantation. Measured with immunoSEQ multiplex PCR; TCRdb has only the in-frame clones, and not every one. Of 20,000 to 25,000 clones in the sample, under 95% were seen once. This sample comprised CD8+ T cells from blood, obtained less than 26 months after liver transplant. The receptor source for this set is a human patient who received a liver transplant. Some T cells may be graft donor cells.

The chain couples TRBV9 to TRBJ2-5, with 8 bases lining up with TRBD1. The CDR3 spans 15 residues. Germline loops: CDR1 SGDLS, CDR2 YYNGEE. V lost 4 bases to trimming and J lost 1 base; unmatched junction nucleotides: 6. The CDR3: CASSFTGGLQETQYF. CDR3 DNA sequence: TGTGCCAGCAGCTTTACAGGGGGACTCCAAGAGACCCAGTACTTC. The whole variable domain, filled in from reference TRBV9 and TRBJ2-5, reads DSGVTQTPKHLITATGQRVTLRCSPRSGDLSVYWYQQSLDQGLQFLIQYYNGEERAKGNILERFSAQQFPDLHSELNLSSLELGDSALYFCASSFTGGLQETQYFGPGTRLLVL.

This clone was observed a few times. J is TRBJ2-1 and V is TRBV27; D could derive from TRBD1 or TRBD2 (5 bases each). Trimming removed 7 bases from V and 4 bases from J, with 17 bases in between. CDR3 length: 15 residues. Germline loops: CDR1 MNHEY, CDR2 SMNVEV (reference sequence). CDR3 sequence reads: CASTNGASLYNEQFF. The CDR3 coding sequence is TGTGCCAGCACCAACGGGGCTAGCTTATACAATGAGCAGTTCTTC.

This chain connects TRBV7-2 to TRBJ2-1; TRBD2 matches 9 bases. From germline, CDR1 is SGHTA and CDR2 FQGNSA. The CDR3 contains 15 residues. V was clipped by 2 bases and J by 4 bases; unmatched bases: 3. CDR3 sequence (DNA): TGTGCCAGCAGCTTAATGGCGGGAGGGTACAATGAGCAGTTCTTC. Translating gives CASSLMAGGYNEQFF.

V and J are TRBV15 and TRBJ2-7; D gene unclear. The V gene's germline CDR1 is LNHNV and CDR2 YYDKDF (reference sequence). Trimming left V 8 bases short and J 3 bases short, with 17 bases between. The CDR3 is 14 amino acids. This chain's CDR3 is CATGMYLDHYEQYF. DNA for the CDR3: TGTGCCACCGGCATGTACCTCGACCACTACGAGCAGTACTTC.